This is a list of T cell receptor beta chains from one sample in a study of response to subunit inactivated influenza vaccine. TCRdb independently ran MiXCR on the RT-PCR reads; one entry per CDR3 protein. This table has about 570,000 distinct CDR3 sequences, approximately 10% appearing once. This sample was also put to use in a study of T cells expressing NK-cell markers.

The sequencing used PBMCs from blood, collected on the day of vaccination. The receptor source for this set is a middle-aged man who received an inactivated influenza vaccine. Both conserved end residues are part of each CDR3. A D gene is named only where the DNA matches it firmly. Where a row states a size, it is once, few, many or the class of an expanded clone; other rows omit it.

V	size	D	J	DNA	CDR3
TRBV19	.	TRBD1	TRBJ1-6	TGTGCCAGTAGTATCGGACAGGGCGATCCCCTCCACTTT	CASSIGQGDPLHF
TRBV7-8	.	TRBD1	TRBJ2-1	TGTGCCAGCAGCTTCCAGGACAGGGGAATGGGTGAGCAGTTCTTC	CASSFQDRGMGEQFF
TRBV10-3	few	TRBD1	TRBJ1-6	TGTGCCATCAGTGAAGGGAGGGACAGGAAAGCGAATAATTCACCCCTCCACTTT	CAISEGRDRKANNSPLHF
TRBV9	many	.	TRBJ2-2	TGCGCCAGCAGTGGGAACACCGGGGAGCTGTTTTTT	CASSGNTGELFF
TRBV5-1	few	.	TRBJ2-3	TGCGCCAGCAGCTTAGTAAGATCGGGACAAAGCACAGATACGCAGTATTTT	CASSLVRSGQSTDTQYF
TRBV6-1	.	TRBD1	TRBJ1-1	TGTGCCAGCAGTGTCCCACCCAGGGGGTTGAACACTGAAGCTTTCTTT	CASSVPPRGLNTEAFF
TRBV27	.	.	TRBJ2-7	TGTGCCAGCAGTTACTATAGCGGTGGGAATACCTACGAGCAGTACTTC	CASSYYSGGNTYEQYF
TRBV20-1	few	.	TRBJ1-1	TGCAGTGCTAGAGATAGCCGGGAGGGTGAAGCTTTCTTT	CSARDSREGEAFF
TRBV20-1	few	.	TRBJ1-2	TGCAGTGCTAGAGAGGGGGTCTATGGCTACACCTTC	CSAREGVYGYTF
TRBV5-1	.	.	TRBJ2-1	TGCGCCAGCAGCTTGGCCGGGAGAGATAACAATGAGCAGTTCTTC	CASSLAGRDNNEQFF
TRBV3-1	few	.	TRBJ1-2	TGTGCCAGCAGCCCAAGGACAGTCGGCTATGGCTACACCTTC	CASSPRTVGYGYTF
TRBV10-3	few	.	TRBJ1-1	TGTGCCATCAGTGAGTCGAATCGGGAAAGAGCTTTCTTT	CAISESNRERAFF
TRBV29-1	.	.	TRBJ1-2	TGCAGCGTTGAACAGGTGGACTATGGCTACACCTTC	CSVEQVDYGYTF
TRBV7-9	few	.	TRBJ2-7	TGTGCCAGCAGCTTAGGCAGTGGTGGGGAGCACGAGCAGTACTTC	CASSLGSGGEHEQYF
TRBV5-4	.	.	TRBJ2-5	TGTGCCAGCAGTTATAGACAGAACCAAGAGACCCAGTACTTC	CASSYRQNQETQYF
TRBV2	few	TRBD2	TRBJ2-7	TGTGCCAGCAGTGGAGGGACTAGAGTAAACGAGCAGTACTTC	CASSGGTRVNEQYF
TRBV5-1	.	TRBD2	TRBJ2-5	TGCGCCAGCAGCGGGGGACTAGCGGAGACCCAGTACTTC	CASSGGLAETQYF
TRBV20-1	few	.	TRBJ2-5	TGCAGTGCTAGCAGGGACCAAGAGACCCAGTACTTC	CSASRDQETQYF
TRBV20-1	.	TRBD2	TRBJ2-5	TGCAGTGCTAAAGCGGGGGGCCTAGAGACCCAGTACTTC	CSAKAGGLETQYF
TRBV9	few	.	TRBJ2-1	TGTGCCAGCAGCGTAGTCCAGGGGAATGAGCAGTTCTTC	CASSVVQGNEQFF
TRBV7-2	few	.	TRBJ2-3	TGTGCCAGCAGCTGGGGCAGCGCAGATACGCAGTATTTT	CASSWGSADTQYF
TRBV6-5	.	.	TRBJ2-7	TGTGCCAGCAGTTACGACGTCCCGGGCTACGAGCAGTACTTC	CASSYDVPGYEQYF
TRBV7-9	.	TRBD1	TRBJ1-1	TGTGCCAGCAGCTCCTCGAACAGGGGTAGAATTGAAGCTTTCTTT	CASSSSNRGRIEAFF
TRBV7-9	few	TRBD1	TRBJ1-4	TGTGCCAGCAGTAGTGGACAGGGGATTGAAAAACTGTTTTTT	CASSSGQGIEKLFF
TRBV19	few	.	TRBJ1-5	TGTGCCAGTAGTATCGGAACACGCAATCAGCCCCAGCATTTT	CASSIGTRNQPQHF
TRBV28	.	TRBD1	TRBJ1-4	TGTGCCAGCAGCTCCGGACAGGGAGTAAAACTGTTTTTT	CASSSGQGVKLFF
TRBV7-9	many	.	TRBJ2-3	TGTGCCAGCAGCTTAGTGAGAAGAGATACGCAGTATTTT	CASSLVRRDTQYF
TRBV9	.	.	TRBJ2-1	TGTGCCAGCAGCGGCTACGGGACCGGCAACTCCTACAATGAGCAGTTCTTC	CASSGYGTGNSYNEQFF
TRBV7-2	few	TRBD2	TRBJ2-1	TGTGCCAGCAGCTTAGCGACAACTAGCGCCTACAATGAGCAGTTCTTC	CASSLATTSAYNEQFF
TRBV20-1	.	.	TRBJ2-7	TGCAGTGCTAGAGATGTCCGCTACGAGCAGTACTTC	CSARDVRYEQYF
TRBV27	few	.	TRBJ1-1	TGTGCCAGCAGTTTACAGGGGCAAACTGAAGCTTTCTTT	CASSLQGQTEAFF
TRBV28	few	TRBD1	TRBJ2-3	TGTGCCAGCAGTTTATTCATCGGGACAGGGACAGATACGCAGTATTTT	CASSLFIGTGTDTQYF
TRBV7-9	.	TRBD2	TRBJ2-5	TGTGCCAGCAGCTTTAGCGGGAGTTTTGGGACCCAGTACTTC	CASSFSGSFGTQYF
TRBV28	few	.	TRBJ1-3	TGTGCCAGCACCCGTCGGCTCAGACATCTTGGAAACACCATATATTTT	CASTRRLRHLGNTIYF
TRBV5-1	.	TRBD1	TRBJ2-4	TGCGCCAGCAGCCCGGGACAGAGAAACATTCAGTACTTC	CASSPGQRNIQYF
TRBV20-1	.	TRBD1	TRBJ2-7	TGCAGTGCTAGTGAGGCAGGGGGCTCAGACGAGCAGTACTTC	CSASEAGGSDEQYF
TRBV12-3/TRBV12-4	many	TRBD1	TRBJ2-2	TGTGCCAGCAGTTCCCGACCAGGGGGCATCGGGGAGCTGTTTTTT	CASSSRPGGIGELFF
TRBV29-1	many	.	TRBJ2-1	TGCAGCGTTCAAGGGGGTAGCTCCTACAATGAGCAGTTCTTC	CSVQGGSSYNEQFF
TRBV12-3/TRBV12-4	many	TRBD2	TRBJ2-2	TGTGCCAGCAGTTTTGGGACTAGAACCGGGGAGCTGTTTTTT	CASSFGTRTGELFF
TRBV19	.	TRBD2	TRBJ2-6	TGTGCCAGTATGGGGGGGATGGCTGGGGCCAACGTCCTGACTTTC	CASMGGMAGANVLTF
TRBV28	.	.	TRBJ2-7	TGTGCCAGCAGCCTCTCGGACACTCCTATACCCTACGAGCAGTACTTC	CASSLSDTPIPYEQYF
TRBV5-5	few	TRBD2	TRBJ2-5	TGTGCCAGCAGCTTTTCGGGCGTGGGAGGGCAGGGAGAGACCCAGTACTTC	CASSFSGVGGQGETQYF
TRBV6-2/TRBV6-3	.	.	TRBJ1-2	TGTGCCAGCAGGACCGGACAGATGTATGGCTACACCTTC	CASRTGQMYGYTF
TRBV5-1	few	TRBD1	TRBJ2-6	TGCGCCAGCATTGGGACAGGGGCGTTAGCCTCTGGGGCCAACGTCCTGACTTTC	CASIGTGALASGANVLTF
TRBV11-2	few	TRBD1	TRBJ2-1	TGTGCCAGCAGCTCTCGGACAGGGGTCGCCTACAATGAGCAGTTCTTC	CASSSRTGVAYNEQFF
TRBV7-8	many	TRBD2	TRBJ2-3	TGTGCCAGCAGCTTGGGACTAGGGGGCACAGATACGCAGTATTTT	CASSLGLGGTDTQYF
TRBV6-2/TRBV6-3	.	.	TRBJ1-4	TGTGCCAGCAGTTACTCATCCGGGCGGCTTAGTGAAAAACTGTTTTTT	CASSYSSGRLSEKLFF
TRBV20-1	many	TRBD2	TRBJ2-7	TGCAGTGCTAGAGATCAGCGGGGGGTGTACGAGCAGTACTTC	CSARDQRGVYEQYF